Shown below are 24 T cell receptor beta chains from a single sample sequenced in a study of post-analysis software for immune sequencing data (dated by TCRdb to the mid-2010s). What the study reported, not specific to this receptor: Patients showed significantly higher frequencies than controls for about 5 TRBV segments, among them TRBV5-6, TRBV5-1 and TRBV20-1.

Preparation of the library involved PCR. The sequencer was an Illumina HiSeq 2500. Unique molecular identifiers were incorporated into TCR beta cDNA libraries to reduce PCR and sequencing biases. TCRdb applied fastp at Q25 and MiXCR to the public reads, then kept only in-frame beta chains. CDR3 protein duplicates are merged, each entry listing the most common genes and DNA. This sample is represented by about 430,000 distinct CDR3 sequences; roughly 38% of them were singletons. The top ten clones comprise less than 8% of the sample. These TCRs are of unknown antigen specificity. The material sequenced was blood. These TCRs come from a girl aged 2 to 10 with multiple sclerosis.

This clonotype was seen a handful of times. The chain couples TRBV6-6 to TRBJ2-3; D is unresolved. This CDR3 is built from 14 residues. Germline assignment: CDR1 MNHNY and CDR2 SVGAGI (reference sequence). Trimming pared 0 bases from V and 0 bases from J, leaving 4 bases between. The CDR3: CASSYSDSTDTQYF. The CDR3 coding sequence is TGTGCCAGCAGTTACTCGGACAGCACAGATACGCAGTATTTT.

The genes are TRBV12-5 and TRBJ2-4; D unclear. The V and J ends lost 1 base and 3 bases respectively, with 10 bases between them. The CDR3 totals 15 residues. The germline V gene encodes CDR1 LGHNT and CDR2 FRNRAP. In nucleotides, the CDR3 is TGTGCTAGTGGTTTGGGTAGGGAAGGCAAAAACATTCAGTACTTC. It yields the protein CASGLGREGKNIQYF.

Remarks on this clonotype: Its ends do not fully match the called genes, so a read error is possible. The rearrangement links TRBV10-3 to TRBJ2-3; either TRBD1 or TRBD2 may supply D (5 bases each). Germline V lookup: CDR1 ENHRY, CDR2 SYGVKD. This CDR3 has 14 amino acids. Written as DNA, the CDR3 is TGTGTCATCAGTGGGACGGAAGGCACAGATACGCAGTATTTT. This encodes CVISGTEGTDTQYF.

This clonotype was recorded a few times. The rearrangement links TRBV4-3 to TRBJ2-1; D is uncertain. The CDR3 extends over 13 amino acids. Between the trimmed V and J ends, which lost 1 base and 2 bases, there was a span of 3 bases. Germline CDR1 LGHNA, CDR2 YSLEER. CDR3 protein: CASSQGTYNEQFF. The CDR3 DNA is TGCGCCAGCAGCCAAGGGACCTACAATGAGCAGTTCTTC.

This clonotype appeared a few times. The chain combines TRBV10-3 with TRBJ2-3, with 10 bases matching TRBD2. This CDR3 has 16 residues. Germline-derived CDR1 and CDR2 are ENHRY and SYGVKD. V was pared by 5 bases and J by 4 bases, with 9 bases of the junction left unmatched. The CDR3 DNA sequence: TGTGCCATCAGTCCGTCTCTAGCGGGAGCCTCAGATACGCAGTATTTT. Translating gives CAISPSLAGASDTQYF.

The rearrangement uses TRBV7-9 and TRBJ2-1; TRBD2 matches 7 bases. The V segment lost 5 bases and the J segment 3 bases; nucleotides outside the gene matches: 16. The CDR3 consists of 18 residues. CDR1 is SEHNR, CDR2 FQNEAQ, per germline (reference sequence). The CDR3 protein is CASSPRTKAGLNYNEQFF. CDR3 bases: TGTGCCAGCAGCCCGAGAACCAAAGCGGGACTCAACTACAATGAGCAGTTCTTC.

V and J are TRBV7-3 and TRBJ2-3; unclear D gene. V dropped 5 bases and J dropped 0 bases, with 6 bases sitting between them. Looked up from germline, CDR1 is SGHTA and CDR2 is FQGTGA. This CDR3 contains 13 residues. CDR3 bases: TGTGCCAGCAGCGATGGAAGCACAGATACGCAGTATTTT. Translating gives CASSDGSTDTQYF.

The chain has TRBV20-1 and TRBJ2-7; a possible D gene is TRBD2 (5 bases). This CDR3 spans 12 amino acids. Trimming left V 5 bases short and J 1 base short, with 9 bases between. Germline V lookup: CDR1 DFQATT, CDR2 SNEGSKA (reference sequence). Here the CDR3 reads CSAPTGSYEQYF. The CDR3 region has the DNA TGCAGTGCTCCGACGGGATCCTACGAGCAGTACTTC.

The rearrangement uses TRBV12-3 or TRBV12-4 and TRBJ2-2; D not resolved. Trimming left V 7 bases short and J 2 bases short, with 14 bases between. This CDR3 region has 15 residues. The CDR3 nucleotides read TGTGCCAGCACCCGACTGGCTACTAACACCGGGGAGCTGTTTTTT. Protein sequence: CASTRLATNTGELFF.

The CDR3 coding sequence is TGCGCCAGCAGCTTGATTAGGATGGATACGCAGTATTTT. Protein sequence: CASSLIRMDTQYF. The chain joins TRBV5-1 to TRBJ2-3; D is ambiguous. This CDR3 has 13 amino acids. Germline CDR1 SGHRS, CDR2 YFSETQ. V was cut by 1 base and J by 6 bases, with 9 bases left in between.

The chain has TRBV21-1 and TRBJ1-1; the listed D gene, TRBD1, was not tested against the DNA. TRBV21-1 is marked as a pseudogene. This CDR3 spans 22 amino acids. CDR3 region: CASSKLTTGLGRFGEVNTEAFF. CDR3 DNA sequence: TGTGCCAGCAGCAAACTTACGACAGGGTTGGGACGTTTCGGAGAAGTGAACACTGAAGCTTTCTTT.

This clonotype came up a few times. The rearrangement links TRBV4-1 to TRBJ2-5; D is unclear. CDR3 size: 14 residues. CDR1 is MGHRA, CDR2 YSYEKL, per germline. V lost 4 bases to trimming and J lost 4 bases, with 13 bases between them. The CDR3 is CASSLHVKIETQYF. In nucleotides, the CDR3 is TGCGCCAGCAGCCTGCACGTCAAGATAGAGACCCAGTACTTC.

This clonotype was recorded a few times. The rearrangement links TRBV7-9 to TRBJ2-3, with 9 bases lining up with TRBD2. The CDR3 totals 16 residues. The V and J ends lost 1 base and 2 bases, in that order; junction bases with no gene match: 4. The germline gives CDR1 SEHNR, CDR2 FQNEAQ (reference sequence). The CDR3 sequence is CASSLGRLAVTDTQYF. In nucleotides, the CDR3 is TGTGCCAGCAGCTTAGGTCGACTAGCGGTCACAGATACGCAGTATTTT.

This rearrangement joins TRBV7-9 to TRBJ2-7; D uncertain. The DNA end is a closer match to TRBJ2-5, so the J assignment may be wrong. CDR3 length equals 14 residues. Germline-derived CDR1 and CDR2 are SEHNR and FQNEAQ (reference sequence). The CDR3 is CASELSGVQETQYF. In DNA, the CDR3 is TGTGCCAGCGAACTTTCCGGCGTCCAAGAGACCCAGTACTTC.

The chain employs TRBV7-6 and TRBJ1-1; 10 nucleotides line up with TRBD1. From germline, CDR1 is SGHVS and CDR2 FNYEAQ. After removal of 5 bases from V and 5 bases from J, the junction contained 5 bases not matched to a gene. The CDR3 runs to 14 residues. The DNA of the CDR3 is TGTGCCAGCAGCACAAGGACAGGGGGAACTGAAGCTTTCTTT. Amino acids: CASSTRTGGTEAFF.

This chain links TRBV10-3 with TRBJ2-4; a possible D gene is TRBD2 (5 bases). The germline V and J ends were trimmed by 2 bases and 0 bases, with 11 bases remaining between them. Germline V gene lookup returns CDR1 ENHRY and CDR2 SYGVKD. The CDR3 extends over 16 amino acids. CDR3 DNA sequence: TGTGCCATCAGTGAGAAGCGGACCTTAGCCAAAAACATTCAGTACTTC. Protein sequence: CAISEKRTLAKNIQYF.

This clonotype has a handful of counts. The gene calls are TRBV4-2 and TRBJ2-1; TRBD2 is a possible D gene (5 bases). Germline loops: CDR1 LGHNA, CDR2 YNFKEQ. This CDR3 contains 16 residues. V lost 4 bases and J 5 bases, leaving 18 bases between the germline ends. The CDR3 sequence: CASSPNGVRMDNEQFF. The CDR3 DNA reads TGTGCCAGCAGCCCGAACGGGGTGAGGATGGACAATGAGCAGTTCTTC.

The J gene is TRBJ1-2, the V gene TRBV5-1; TRBD1 agrees at 7 bases. The CDR3 is 15 residues long. V shed 0 bases and J 4 bases; nucleotides not matched to a gene: 6. The germline CDR1 and CDR2 sequences are SGHRS and YFSETQ. The CDR3 region has the DNA TGCGCCAGCAGCTTGGGTACAGGGGACGCCTATGGCTACACCTTC. Its translation: CASSLGTGDAYGYTF.

This clonotype has a handful of counts. V gene TRBV29-1 combines with J gene TRBJ2-7; unclear D gene. Trimming shortened V by 4 bases and J by 2 bases, and 15 bases separated the two germline ends. The CDR3 is 14 residues long. The germline V gene encodes CDR1 SQVTM and CDR2 ANQGSEA. The CDR3 loop is CSVGLLYDTYEQYF. The CDR3 coding sequence is TGCAGCGTTGGTCTATTATATGATACCTACGAGCAGTACTTC.

This chain joins TRBV20-1 and TRBJ2-1; a weak D match, TRBD1 (6 bases). V lost 3 bases and J 2 bases, leaving 20 bases between the germline ends. CDR3 length: 17 residues. CDR1 and CDR2 (germline): DFQATT, SNEGSKA (reference sequence). The CDR3, as DNA: TGCAGTGCTAGGTCTATCCAGGGGATATCGACCTACAATGAGCAGTTCTTC. Residues: CSARSIQGISTYNEQFF.

This clonotype was seen a handful of times. The rearrangement links TRBV20-1 to TRBJ2-7, with D hard to call. CDR3 length equals 11 residues. Trimming left V 7 bases short and J 3 bases short, with 10 bases between. CDR1 and CDR2 from the germline V gene are DFQATT and SNEGSKA (reference sequence). The CDR3 DNA is TGCAGTGGTGTACAACTCTACGAGCAGTACTTC. Protein product: CSGVQLYEQYF.

This clonotype came up a few times. V gene TRBV5-1 combines with J gene TRBJ2-4; D remains ambiguous. V shed 2 bases and J shed 6 bases, with 12 bases lying between them. The CDR3 has 14 residues. Germline V gene sequence: CDR1 SGHRS, CDR2 YFSETQ. CDR3 in DNA: TGCGCCAGCAGCTTTGGGGATAAGGGAAACATTCAGTACTTC. Protein product: CASSFGDKGNIQYF.

The CDR3 protein is CASSIYSTEETQYF. CDR3 bases: TGTGCCAGCAGTATTTACAGTACCGAAGAGACCCAGTACTTC. V gene TRBV12-3 or TRBV12-4 combines with J gene TRBJ2-5, with D unresolved. The V end was cut by 5 bases, the J end by 3 bases, with 13 bases between. CDR3 length equals 14 residues.

The chain combines TRBV7-6 with TRBJ2-7; either TRBD1 or TRBD2 may fit D (5 bases each). The ends were cut back, 3 bases at V and 2 bases at J, with 14 bases in the middle. This CDR3 comprises 15 residues. Germline assignment: CDR1 SGHVS and CDR2 FNYEAQ. CDR3 sequence: CASSLRGDSTYEQYF. The CDR3 DNA sequence: TGTGCCAGCAGCTTGAGGGGAGACAGTACCTACGAGCAGTACTTC.